The source of this T cell receptor beta chain is a study of blood T cells in healthy people across ages. Broader study findings: Donor CMV status was unknown, possibly confounding expanded clonotype changes. Among long-lived donors, naive CD4+ cells were more numerous and diversity higher than in aged donors.

For the second PCR, which ran for about 6 to 11 cycles, a sample-barcoded 5' primer and a J-beta primer mix were used. A minimum of 3 million CDR3-containing paired-end reads was obtained for each sample. MiXCR, applied by TCRdb to the 5' RACE reads, yields one record per CDR3 protein. This table has some 1.5 million distinct CDR3 sequences, approximately 28% appearing once. The junction had 21 bases not matched to a gene; V was cut back by 8 bases and J by 7 bases. This CDR3 is built from 17 residues. Germline V CDR1 and CDR2: MDHEN, SYDVKM. Turning to this clonotype: As yet, its antigen is unknown.

The chain links TRBV28 to TRBJ1-2; 8 bases are shared with TRBD1. The clonotype comes from a woman younger than 45 in good health. Input material: blood. CDR3 DNA: TGTGCCAGCGGTAGTATGTGGACAGGGAGAGGACTACGTGGCTACACCTTC. Its translation is CASGSMWTGRGLRGYTF.